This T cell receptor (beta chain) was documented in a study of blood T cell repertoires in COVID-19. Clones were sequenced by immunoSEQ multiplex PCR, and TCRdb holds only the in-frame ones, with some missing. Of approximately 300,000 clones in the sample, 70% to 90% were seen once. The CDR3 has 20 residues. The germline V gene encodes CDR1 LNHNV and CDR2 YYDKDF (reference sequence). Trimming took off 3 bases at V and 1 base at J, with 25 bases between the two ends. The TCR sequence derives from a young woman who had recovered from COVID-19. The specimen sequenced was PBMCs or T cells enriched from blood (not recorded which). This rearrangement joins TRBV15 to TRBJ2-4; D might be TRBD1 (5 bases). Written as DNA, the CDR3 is TGTGCCACCAGCAGCTCCCCCGGCAGGGAACGCATGGAGGCCAAAAACATTCAGTACTTC. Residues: CATSSSPGRERMEAKNIQYF. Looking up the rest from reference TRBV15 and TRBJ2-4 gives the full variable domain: DAMVIQNPRYQVTQFGKPVTLSCSQTLNHNVMYWYQQKSSQAPKLLFHYYDKDFNNEADTPDNFQSRRPNTSFCFLDIRSPGLGDTAMYLCATSSSPGRERMEAKNIQYFGAGTRLSVL.